The 14 T cell receptor beta chains below come from one sample, sequenced in a study of blood T cells in healthy people across ages. A J-beta primer mix and a sample-barcoded 5' primer were used in a second PCR of roughly 6 to 12 cycles. One entry per CDR3 protein, called by TCRdb with MiXCR from the 5' RACE reads. In the table there are some 1,800,000 distinct CDR3 sequences, about two fifths of which are singletons. What was sequenced was blood. These receptors were collected from a human donor in good health.

V usage is TRBV5-1 and J usage is TRBJ2-3, with unresolved D. V lost 0 bases and J 5 bases, leaving 10 bases between the germline ends. This CDR3 is 14 amino acids long. CDR1 and CDR2 (germline): SGHRS, YFSETQ. In DNA, the CDR3 is TGCGCCAGCAGCTTGGGTTACAACGAAGATACGCAGTATTTT. Encoded protein: CASSLGYNEDTQYF.

The chain uses TRBV24-1 and TRBJ2-3; 7 bases are a match to TRBD1. Germline V gene lookup returns CDR1 KGHDR and CDR2 SFDVKD. The CDR3 is 16 amino acids. V shed 3 bases, J shed 0 bases, and the junction held 5 bases outside the gene matches. The CDR3 region is CATSDRQGMSTDTQYF. CDR3 nucleotide sequence: TGTGCCACCAGTGATCGACAGGGAATGAGCACAGATACGCAGTATTTT.

There are a few counts of this clonotype. The rearrangement links TRBV7-4 to TRBJ2-7; 9 nucleotides match TRBD2. The junction had 7 bases not matched to a gene; V was cut back by 4 bases and J by 0 bases. The CDR3 extends over 16 amino acids. CDR1 is SGHVT, CDR2 SQSDAQ, per germline. The CDR3, as DNA: TGTGCCAGCAGCTCCGGCTGGCGGGGGGGCTCCTACGAGCAGTACTTC. It codes for CASSSGWRGGSYEQYF. The whole variable domain, remainder taken from reference TRBV7-4 and TRBJ2-7, is GAGVSQSPRYKVAKRGRDVALRCDSISGHVTLYWYRQTLGQGSEVLTYSQSDAQRDKSGRPSGRFSAERPERSVSTLKIQRTEQGDSAVYLCASSSGWRGGSYEQYFGPGTRLTVT.

This rearrangement joins TRBV21-1 to TRBJ2-5; the table's D call TRBD1 went unverified against the DNA. TRBV21-1 is classified as a pseudogene. There are 13 residues in the CDR3. The CDR3 nucleotides are TGTGCCAGCAGCAAAGGGGGCGAAGAGACCCAGTACTTC. It is translated as CASSKGGEETQYF.

Details on this clonotype: At one end, the junction sequence differs from germline, possibly due to a read error. The V gene is TRBV18, the J gene TRBJ1-5; D gene ambiguous. The germline gives CDR1 KGHSH, CDR2 LQKENI. The CDR3 has 16 residues. CDR3 loop: CASSPWAGRSNRPQHF. The DNA of the CDR3 is TGTGCCAGCTCACCGTGGGCTGGGCGTAGCAATCGGCCCCAGCATTTT.

In regard to this clonotype: Relative to the germline gene, one junction end is altered; a read error may explain this. V gene TRBV12-3 or TRBV12-4 combines with J gene TRBJ2-3, with a weak D call TRBD1 (5 bases). This CDR3 has 13 residues. CDR3 loop: CTSSDRYTDTQYF. CDR3 sequence (DNA): TGTACCAGCAGCGACAGATACACAGATACGCAGTATTTT.

The table lists this clonotype with a few counts. The chain joins TRBV6-6 to TRBJ1-2; maybe TRBD1 (6 bases). The V and J ends lost 6 bases and 8 bases respectively, with 16 bases between them. Germline CDR1 is MNHNY and CDR2 is SVGAGI (reference sequence). The CDR3 contains 13 residues. The DNA of the CDR3 is TGTGCCAGCAGCTTTGAAGGGGGAGGAGGCTACACCTTC. Protein product: CASSFEGGGGYTF.

A word on this clonotype: A clone one base away is much larger, so this may be a read error. The V and J genes are TRBV5-1 and TRBJ2-1, with a weak D call TRBD1 (6 bases). This CDR3 contains 15 residues. Looked up from germline, CDR1 is SGHRS and CDR2 is YFSETQ. The CDR3 loop is CASGLGARGTNEQFF. The DNA for the CDR3 is TGCGCCAGCGGCTTGGGTGCCAGGGGAACAAATGAGCAGTTCTTC.

The J gene is TRBJ2-7, the V gene TRBV4-1; 12 positions agree with TRBD2. There are 16 residues in the CDR3. The junction had 8 bases not matched to a gene; V was cut back by 4 bases and J by 4 bases. Germline loops: CDR1 MGHRA, CDR2 YSYEKL. The CDR3 nucleotides read TGCGCCAGCAGCCTTAGCGCCGGGACTAGCGGGTACGAGCAGTACTTC. Encoded protein: CASSLSAGTSGYEQYF.

A few counts support this clonotype. The J gene is TRBJ2-4, the V gene TRBV6-5; D tentatively reads TRBD1 or TRBD2 (5 bases each). Germline CDR1 and CDR2: MNHEY and SVGAGI. The CDR3 loop spans 13 amino acids. V was shortened by 4 bases and J by 8 bases, with 12 bases between the two germline ends. The CDR3 DNA reads TGTGCCAGCAGTTCCTGGGACGGTTACATTCAGTACTTC. Amino acids: CASSSWDGYIQYF.

This clonotype turned up a few times. The chain joins TRBV15 to TRBJ1-1; 7 bases are a match to TRBD1. V dropped 1 base and J dropped 3; count of bases not matched to a gene: 8. This CDR3 spans 16 amino acids. Germline values: CDR1 LNHNV, CDR2 YYDKDF (reference sequence). For the CDR3, the DNA is TGTGCCACCAGCAGAGGTGGGGGACAGAGGTACACTGAAGCTTTCTTT. Translation: CATSRGGGQRYTEAFF.

V and J are TRBV4-2 and TRBJ1-2; D might be TRBD1 (5 bases). The CDR3 extends over 16 amino acids. From germline, CDR1 is LGHNA and CDR2 YNFKEQ. V dropped 2 bases and J dropped 7 bases, with 20 bases sitting between them. CDR3 in amino acids: CASSQPDGWNGAGYTF. The CDR3 DNA reads TGTGCCAGCAGCCAACCCGATGGATGGAATGGGGCTGGCTACACCTTC.

This clonotype was seen more than once but under ten times. The V gene is TRBV15, the J gene TRBJ2-1; TRBD1 might be the D (5 bases). Deletions cut 1 base from V and 10 bases from J, with 11 bases between. CDR1 is LNHNV and CDR2 is YYDKDF in the germline V gene (reference sequence). The CDR3 consists of 13 residues. In DNA, the CDR3 is TGTGCCACCAGCAGAGGCCAGGGTCTCGAGCAGTTCTTC. It codes for CATSRGQGLEQFF.

This clonotype appeared a few times. The chain has TRBV5-1 and TRBJ2-7, with D tentatively TRBD2 (5 bases). The CDR3 has 17 amino acids. V was trimmed by 4 bases and J by 0 bases, leaving 20 bases between them. Germline values: CDR1 SGHRS, CDR2 YFSETQ. DNA for the CDR3: TGCGCCAGCAGCCGAAGTAGCCGGACTTCAAGCTCCTACGAGCAGTACTTC. It translates to CASSRSSRTSSSYEQYF.